This T cell receptor beta chain was recorded in a study of blood T cell repertoires in COVID-19. Study in general: The samples span acute and convalescent COVID-19 from the United States, Italy and Spain. The cDNA or gDNA used as material had been derived from T cells, B-cell-depleted T cells, or PBMCs.

Source study methods: By means of reference gene primer amplification, nucleated cell counts were estimated. TCRdb keeps only in-frame clones here, not all; method: immunoSEQ multiplex PCR. That table is the source of V, J and clone size, and D and trimming were worked out from the DNA. Of under 250,000 clones in the sample, 81% were seen once. Unmatched junction bases numbered 6, after V lost 0 bases and J lost 4 bases. Germline V CDR1 and CDR2: SGHDT, YYEEEE. The CDR3 has 15 residues. The chain couples TRBV5-6 to TRBJ1-2, with 7 bases aligning to TRBD1. The source material was PBMCs or T cells enriched from blood (not recorded which). The source of this sequence is a woman aged 45-65 years with acute COVID-19. CDR3 DNA: TGTGCCAGCAGCTTGGGTCGGGGGACAGCCTATGGCTACACCTTC. The encoded protein is CASSLGRGTAYGYTF. Together with reference TRBV5-6 and TRBJ1-2, the CDR3 gives the full variable domain: DAGVTQSPTHLIKTRGQQVTLRCSPKSGHDTVSWYQQALGQGPQFIFQYYEEEERQRGNFPDRFSGHQFPNYSSELNVNALLLGDSALYLCASSLGRGTAYGYTFGSGTRLTVV.